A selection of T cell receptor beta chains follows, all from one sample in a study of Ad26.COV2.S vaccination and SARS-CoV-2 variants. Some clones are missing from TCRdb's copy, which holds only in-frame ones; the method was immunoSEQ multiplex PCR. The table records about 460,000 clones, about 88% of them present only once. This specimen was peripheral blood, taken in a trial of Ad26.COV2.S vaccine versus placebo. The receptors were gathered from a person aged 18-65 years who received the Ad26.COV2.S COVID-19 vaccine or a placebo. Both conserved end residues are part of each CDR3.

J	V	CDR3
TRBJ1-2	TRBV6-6	CASSHKNRPIYGYTF
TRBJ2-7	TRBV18	CASSPPDREQYF
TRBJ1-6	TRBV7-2	CASSPKNRGTNSPLHF
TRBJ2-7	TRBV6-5	CASSYTTQGYEQYF
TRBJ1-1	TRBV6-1	CASSDRSGNTEAFF
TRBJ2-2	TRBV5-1	CASSLVSGGARPGELFF
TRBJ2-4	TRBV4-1	CASSLGTELAKNIQYF
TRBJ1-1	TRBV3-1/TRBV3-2	CASSQGPTVAFF
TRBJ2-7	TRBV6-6	CASSLTPGNPSYEQYF
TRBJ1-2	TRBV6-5	CASSRTGASNYGYTF
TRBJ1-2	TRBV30	CAWSGGSLNYGYTF
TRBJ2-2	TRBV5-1	CASSLVGLAIPGELFF
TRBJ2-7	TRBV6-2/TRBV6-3	CASSYSPEGAYEQYF
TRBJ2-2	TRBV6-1	CASSSTSAGELFF
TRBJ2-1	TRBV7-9	CASSLYGSSYNEQFF
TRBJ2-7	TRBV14	CASSQGLADPPYEQYF
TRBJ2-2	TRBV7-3	CASSSPERDNTGELFF
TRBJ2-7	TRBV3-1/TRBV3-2	CASSLDRGRYEQYF
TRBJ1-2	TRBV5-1	CASRGVSGSYTF
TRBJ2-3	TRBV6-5	CASREGLAGVGTQYF
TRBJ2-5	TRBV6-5	CASSYTGETQYF
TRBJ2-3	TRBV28	CASRRRSGVSTDTQYF
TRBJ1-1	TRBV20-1	CSAIDRPKAFF